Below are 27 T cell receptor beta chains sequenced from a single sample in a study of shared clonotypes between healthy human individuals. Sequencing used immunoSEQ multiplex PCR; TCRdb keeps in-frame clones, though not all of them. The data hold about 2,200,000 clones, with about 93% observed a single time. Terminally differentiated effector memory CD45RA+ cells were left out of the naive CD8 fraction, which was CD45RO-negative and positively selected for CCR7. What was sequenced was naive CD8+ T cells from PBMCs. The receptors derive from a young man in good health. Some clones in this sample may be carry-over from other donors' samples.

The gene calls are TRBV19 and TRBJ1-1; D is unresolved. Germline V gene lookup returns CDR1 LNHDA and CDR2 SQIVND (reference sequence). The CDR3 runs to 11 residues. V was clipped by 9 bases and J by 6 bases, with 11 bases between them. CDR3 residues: CASREKSEAFF. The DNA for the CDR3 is TGTGCCAGCCGGGAGAAATCTGAAGCTTTCTTT.

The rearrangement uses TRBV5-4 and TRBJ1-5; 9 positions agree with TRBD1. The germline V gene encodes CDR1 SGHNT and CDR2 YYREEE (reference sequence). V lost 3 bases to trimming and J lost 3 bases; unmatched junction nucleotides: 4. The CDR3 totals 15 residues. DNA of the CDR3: TGTGCCAGCAGCTCGGACAGGGGTGCCAATCAGCCCCAGCATTTT. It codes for CASSSDRGANQPQHF.

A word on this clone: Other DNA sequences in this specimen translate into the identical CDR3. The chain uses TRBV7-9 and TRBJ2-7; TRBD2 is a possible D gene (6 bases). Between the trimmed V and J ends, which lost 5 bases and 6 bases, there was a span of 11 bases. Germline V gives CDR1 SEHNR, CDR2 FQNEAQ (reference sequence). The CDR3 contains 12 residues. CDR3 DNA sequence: TGTGCCAGCAGCCTCGGGGGAGGCGAGCAGTACTTC. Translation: CASSLGGGEQYF. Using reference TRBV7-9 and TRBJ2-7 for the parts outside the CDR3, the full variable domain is DTGVSQNPRHKITKRGQNVTFRCDPISEHNRLYWYRQTLGQGPEFLTYFQNEAQLEKSRLLSDRFSAERPKGSFSTLEIQRTEQGDSAMYLCASSLGGGEQYFGPGTRLTVT.

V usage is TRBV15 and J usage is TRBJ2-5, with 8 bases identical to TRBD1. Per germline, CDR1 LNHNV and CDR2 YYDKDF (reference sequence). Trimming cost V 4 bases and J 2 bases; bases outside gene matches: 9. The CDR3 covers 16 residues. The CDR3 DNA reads TGTGCCACCAGCACCCAACCAGACAGGGGACAAGAGACCCAGTACTTC. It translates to CATSTQPDRGQETQYF. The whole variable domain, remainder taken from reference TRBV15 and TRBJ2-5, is DAMVIQNPRYQVTQFGKPVTLSCSQTLNHNVMYWYQQKSSQAPKLLFHYYDKDFNNEADTPDNFQSRRPNTSFCFLDIRSPGLGDTAMYLCATSTQPDRGQETQYFGPGTRLLVL.

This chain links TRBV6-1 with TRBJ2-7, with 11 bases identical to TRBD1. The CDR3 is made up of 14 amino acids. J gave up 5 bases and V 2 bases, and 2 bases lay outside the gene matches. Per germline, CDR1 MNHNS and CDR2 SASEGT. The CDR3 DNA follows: TGTGCCAGCAGTGAAAGGGACAGGGGGAACGAGCAGTACTTC. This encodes CASSERDRGNEQYF.

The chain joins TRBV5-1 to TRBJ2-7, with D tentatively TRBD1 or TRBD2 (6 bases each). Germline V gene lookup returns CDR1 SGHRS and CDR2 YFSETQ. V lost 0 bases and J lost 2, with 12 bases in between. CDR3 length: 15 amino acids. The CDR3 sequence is CASSLGGDTTYEQYF. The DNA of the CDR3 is TGCGCCAGCAGCTTGGGGGGGGACACCACCTACGAGCAGTACTTC.

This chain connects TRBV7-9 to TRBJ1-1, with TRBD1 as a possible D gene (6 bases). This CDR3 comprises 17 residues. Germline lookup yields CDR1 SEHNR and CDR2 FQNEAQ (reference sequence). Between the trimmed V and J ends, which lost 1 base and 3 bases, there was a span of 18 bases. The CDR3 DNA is TGTGCCAGCAGCTTAGGAGAAAGACAGGTCTGGGACACTGAAGCTTTCTTT. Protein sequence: CASSLGERQVWDTEAFF.

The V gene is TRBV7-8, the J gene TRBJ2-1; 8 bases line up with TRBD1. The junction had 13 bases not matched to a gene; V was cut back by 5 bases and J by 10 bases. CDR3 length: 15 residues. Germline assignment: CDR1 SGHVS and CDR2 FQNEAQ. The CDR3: CASSPDRASHDEQFF. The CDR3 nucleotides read TGTGCCAGCAGCCCGGACAGGGCCTCTCACGACGAGCAGTTCTTC.

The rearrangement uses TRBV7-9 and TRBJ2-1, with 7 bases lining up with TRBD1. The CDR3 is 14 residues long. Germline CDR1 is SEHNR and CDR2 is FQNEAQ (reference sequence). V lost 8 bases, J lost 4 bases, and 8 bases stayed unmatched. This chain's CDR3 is CASQGTDRYNEQFF. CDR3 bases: TGTGCCAGCCAGGGGACAGACCGTTACAATGAGCAGTTCTTC. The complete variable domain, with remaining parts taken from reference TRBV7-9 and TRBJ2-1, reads DTGVSQNPRHKITKRGQNVTFRCDPISEHNRLYWYRQTLGQGPEFLTYFQNEAQLEKSRLLSDRFSAERPKGSFSTLEIQRTEQGDSAMYLCASQGTDRYNEQFFGPGTRLTVL.

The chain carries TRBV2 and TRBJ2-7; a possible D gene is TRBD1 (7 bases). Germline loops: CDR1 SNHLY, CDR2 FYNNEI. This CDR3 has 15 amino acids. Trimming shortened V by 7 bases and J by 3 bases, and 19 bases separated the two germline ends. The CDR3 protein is CASMGRTGNFYEQYF. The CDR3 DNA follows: TGTGCCAGCATGGGGAGGACAGGCAACTTCTACGAGCAGTACTTC.

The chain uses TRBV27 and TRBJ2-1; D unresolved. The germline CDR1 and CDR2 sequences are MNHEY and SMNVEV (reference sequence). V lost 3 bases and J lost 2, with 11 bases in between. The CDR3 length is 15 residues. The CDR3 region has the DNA TGTGCCAGCAGTTTTTACTCCGCAACCTACAATGAGCAGTTCTTC. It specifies CASSFYSATYNEQFF.

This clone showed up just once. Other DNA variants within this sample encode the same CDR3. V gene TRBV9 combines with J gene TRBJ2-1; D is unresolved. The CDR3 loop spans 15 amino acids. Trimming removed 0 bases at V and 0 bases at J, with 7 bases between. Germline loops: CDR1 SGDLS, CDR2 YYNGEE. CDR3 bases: TGTGCCAGCAGCGTAGTGGCAGTCTCCTACAATGAGCAGTTCTTC. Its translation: CASSVVAVSYNEQFF.

The CDR3 nucleotides are TGTGCCTGGAGCCCGGGGATGGGGGGTCAGCCCCAGCATTTT. Encoded protein: CAWSPGMGGQPQHF. The V and J genes are TRBV30 and TRBJ1-5, with D perhaps TRBD1 (5 bases). The germline V and J ends were trimmed by 3 bases and 6 bases, with 15 bases remaining between them. CDR1 GTSNPN and CDR2 SVGIG come from the germline V gene (reference sequence). The CDR3 is made up of 14 amino acids.

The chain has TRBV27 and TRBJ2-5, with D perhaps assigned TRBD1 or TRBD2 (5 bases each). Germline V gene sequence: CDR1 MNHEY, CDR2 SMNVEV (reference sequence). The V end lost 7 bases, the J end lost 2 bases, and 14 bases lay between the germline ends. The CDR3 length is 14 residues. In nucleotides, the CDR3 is TGTGCCAGCACCCCGACGGGGCGACAAGAGACCCAGTACTTC. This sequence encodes CASTPTGRQETQYF.

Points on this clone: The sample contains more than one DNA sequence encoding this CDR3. In nucleotides, the CDR3 is TGTGCCAGCAGTGTGTTGGGCACAGATACGCAGTATTTT. It specifies CASSVLGTDTQYF. The chain uses TRBV28 and TRBJ2-3, with no clear D. The CDR3 contains 13 residues. V was clipped by 5 bases and J by 1 base, with 7 bases between them. The germline V gene encodes CDR1 MDHEN and CDR2 SYDVKM. Using reference TRBV28 and TRBJ2-3 for the parts outside the CDR3, the full variable domain is DVKVTQSSRYLVKRTGEKVFLECVQDMDHENMFWYRQDPGLGLRLIYFSYDVKMKEKGDIPEGYSVSREKKERFSLILESASTNQTSMYLCASSVLGTDTQYFGPGTRLTVL.

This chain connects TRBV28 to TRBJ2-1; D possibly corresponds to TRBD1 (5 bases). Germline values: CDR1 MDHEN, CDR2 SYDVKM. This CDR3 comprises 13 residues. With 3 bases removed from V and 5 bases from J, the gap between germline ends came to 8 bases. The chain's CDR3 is CASSLDTNNEQFF. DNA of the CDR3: TGTGCCAGCAGTTTGGACACAAACAATGAGCAGTTCTTC.

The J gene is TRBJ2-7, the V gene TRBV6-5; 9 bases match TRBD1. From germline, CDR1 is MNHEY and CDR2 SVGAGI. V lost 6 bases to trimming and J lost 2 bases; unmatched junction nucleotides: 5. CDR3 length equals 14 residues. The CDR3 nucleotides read TGTGCCAGCAGCCAACGGACAGGGGCCTACGAGCAGTACTTC. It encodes CASSQRTGAYEQYF.

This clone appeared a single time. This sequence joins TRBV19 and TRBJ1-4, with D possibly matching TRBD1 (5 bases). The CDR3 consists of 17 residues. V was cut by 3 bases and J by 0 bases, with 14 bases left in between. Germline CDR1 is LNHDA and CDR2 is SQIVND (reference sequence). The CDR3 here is CASSIFVGGATNEKLFF. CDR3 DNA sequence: TGTGCCAGTAGTATTTTCGTCGGGGGAGCAACTAATGAAAAACTGTTTTTT.

The CDR3 nucleotides are TGCGCCAGCAGCCCTACTTCCAACAGGGGAGATTCACCCCTCCACTTT. This sequence encodes CASSPTSNRGDSPLHF. The V and J genes are TRBV4-3 and TRBJ1-6; 7 bases are shared with TRBD1. Germline V gene lookup returns CDR1 LGHNA and CDR2 YSLEER. The V gene end was trimmed by 4 bases and the J gene end by 8 bases; junction bases not matched to a gene: 11. This CDR3 spans 16 amino acids.

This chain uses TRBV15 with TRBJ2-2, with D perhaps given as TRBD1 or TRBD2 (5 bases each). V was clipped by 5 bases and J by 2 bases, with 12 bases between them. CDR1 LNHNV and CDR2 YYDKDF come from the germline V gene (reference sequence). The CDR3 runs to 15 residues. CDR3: CATSGRDANTGELFF. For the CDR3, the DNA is TGTGCCACCAGCGGAAGGGACGCCAACACCGGGGAGCTGTTTTTT.

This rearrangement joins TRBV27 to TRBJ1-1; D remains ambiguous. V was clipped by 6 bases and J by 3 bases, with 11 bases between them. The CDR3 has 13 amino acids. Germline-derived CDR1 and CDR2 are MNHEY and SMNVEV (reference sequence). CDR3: CASSRFKDTEAFF. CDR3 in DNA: TGTGCCAGCAGCCGGTTTAAGGACACTGAAGCTTTCTTT.

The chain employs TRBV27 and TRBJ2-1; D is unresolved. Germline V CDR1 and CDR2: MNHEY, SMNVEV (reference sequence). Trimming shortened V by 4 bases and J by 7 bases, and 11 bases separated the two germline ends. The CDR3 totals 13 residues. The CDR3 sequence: CASSWGLVNEQFF. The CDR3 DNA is TGTGCCAGCAGTTGGGGTTTAGTTAATGAGCAGTTCTTC.

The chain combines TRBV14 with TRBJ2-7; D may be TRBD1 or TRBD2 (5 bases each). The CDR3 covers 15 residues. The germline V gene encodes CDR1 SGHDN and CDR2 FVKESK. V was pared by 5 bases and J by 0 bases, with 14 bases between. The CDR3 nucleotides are TGTGCCAGCAGCGAAGCCGGGACCGCCTCCTACGAGCAGTACTTC. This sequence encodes CASSEAGTASYEQYF.

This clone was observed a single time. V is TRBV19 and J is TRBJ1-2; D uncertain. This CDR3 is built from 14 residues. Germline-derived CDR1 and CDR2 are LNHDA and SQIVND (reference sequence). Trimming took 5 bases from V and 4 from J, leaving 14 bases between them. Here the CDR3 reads CASSPPAVSYGYTF. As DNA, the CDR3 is TGTGCCAGTAGTCCTCCGGCGGTCAGCTATGGCTACACCTTC.

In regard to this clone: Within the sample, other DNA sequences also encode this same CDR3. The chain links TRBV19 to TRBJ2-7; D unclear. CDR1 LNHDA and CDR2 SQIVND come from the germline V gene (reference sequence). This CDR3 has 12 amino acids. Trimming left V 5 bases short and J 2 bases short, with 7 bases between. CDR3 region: CASSDTAYEQYF. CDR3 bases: TGTGCCAGTAGTGACACTGCCTACGAGCAGTACTTC.

In DNA form, the CDR3 reads TGCGCCAGCCTCTCCTACGAGCAGTACTTC. It is translated as CASLSYEQYF. This rearrangement joins TRBV10-2 to TRBJ2-7; D is ambiguous. Deletions cut 8 bases from V and 0 bases from J, with 2 bases between. This CDR3 has 10 residues. Germline V gene sequence: CDR1 WSHSY, CDR2 SAAADI.

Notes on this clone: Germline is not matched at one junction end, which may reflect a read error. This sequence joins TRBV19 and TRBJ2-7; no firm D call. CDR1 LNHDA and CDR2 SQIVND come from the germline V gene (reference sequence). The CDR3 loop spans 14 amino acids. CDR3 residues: CASSMTPISNEQYF. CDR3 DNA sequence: TGTGCCAGTAGTATGACCCCTATCTCCAACGAGCAGTACTTC.